This T cell receptor (beta chain) emerged from a study of human T cells and chemical hapten exposure. Study-wide context: Mainly, slight library volume differences in the pool made TCR yields vary. Regarding the study as a whole: Sensitization with DPC brought no change to TCRs above 1 in 1000 in frequency.

V shed 4 bases and J shed 6 bases, with 5 bases lying between them. CDR3 length: 11 amino acids. The germline CDR1 and CDR2 sequences are SGHTA and FQGNSA. Ten or more counts support this clonotype. Antigen: not known. What the library attached to individual cDNA molecules were unique molecular identifiers. Original processing notes: Across samples, TCR counts had a median of roughly 98,000 and ranged from roughly 23,224 to 700,000. TCRdb analysed the 5' RACE reads with MiXCR anew, one entry per CDR3 protein. For this entry, the V and J calls and clone size follow TCRdb and not the study's own pipeline. The sample contains tens of thousands of distinct CDR3 sequences, 15% to 20% of which appear only once. The study extracted total RNA from unfractionated whole blood.

This rearrangement joins TRBV7-2 to TRBJ2-3; D is unresolved. This clonotype originated in a female donor in good health. CDR3: CASSSSDTQYF. As DNA, the CDR3 is TGTGCCAGCAGCTCATCGGATACGCAGTATTTT.